This T cell receptor beta chain was documented in a study of OX40 agonist ivuxolimab in advanced cancers. The CDR3 has 15 amino acids. Germline assignment: CDR1 MNHEY and CDR2 SMNVEV (reference sequence). Trimming removed 5 bases from V and 6 bases from J, with 18 bases in between. Generated by immunoSEQ multiplex PCR, the TCRdb table keeps only in-frame clones and is missing some. The top ten clones hold approximately 40% of a sample with approximately 35,000 clones, more than 70% of them seen once. Only a few counts were recorded for this clone. This receptor was taken from an adult with an advanced solid tumor such as melanoma, head and neck, liver or kidney cancer. Sequencing was performed on CD4+ or CD8+ T cells sorted from blood, taken in a trial of the OX40 agonist ivuxolimab. This chain links TRBV27 with TRBJ2-3, with a weak D call TRBD2 (5 bases). The CDR3 loop is CASSPLLGFGDTQYF. DNA of the CDR3: TGTGCCAGCAGTCCCCTACTAGGTTTCGGTGATACGCAGTATTTT.